This T cell receptor beta chain was sequenced in a study of blood T cell repertoires in COVID-19. Authors' processing steps: The assay estimated nucleated cells by amplifying reference gene primers. Assay used: immunoSEQ multiplex PCR; TCRdb lists only in-frame clones, some missing. V, J and clone size are taken as reported in that table, and D and trimming were inferred from the DNA itself. The data contain 200,000 to 250,000 clones, approximately 78% of them singletons. Losses at the gene ends were 5 bases for V and 4 bases for J; bases not matched to a gene: 7. The CDR3 covers 14 residues. Germline CDR1 SGHRS, CDR2 YFSETQ.

This receptor was identified in a woman aged 40 to 50 with acute or convalescent COVID-19. Sequenced: peripheral blood. The chain is built from TRBV5-1 and TRBJ1-2, with 8 positions matching TRBD1. DNA for the CDR3: TGCGCCAGCAGATCGACAGGGGTGGGCTATGGCTACACCTTC. Protein product: CASRSTGVGYGYTF.